A selection of T cell receptor beta chains follows, all from one sample in a study of blood T cell repertoires in COVID-19. Clones were read by immunoSEQ multiplex PCR, and TCRdb kept only the in-frame ones, dropping some. The table lists around 57,000 clones, about nine tenths of them singletons, with approximately 8.3% in the top ten. The sequenced material came from peripheral blood. These TCRs come from a human donor with active COVID-19. The donor label of this sample is uncertain. Each CDR3 is given with its conserved first and last residue. D genes are given only for firm matches. Not every row has a clone size; where given, it reads once, few, many or a size class.

>.|TRBV9|TRBJ2-1|.
CASSVVERPEFF
TGTGCCAGCAGCGTAGTAGAGCGTCCGGAGTTCTTC
>TRBD1|TRBV7-2|TRBJ2-3|.
CASSLGDRGVGDTQYF
TGTGCCAGCAGCTTGGGGGACAGGGGAGTAGGAGATACGCAGTATTTT
>TRBD2|TRBV27|TRBJ2-1|.
CASNILAAPYNEQFF
TGTGCCAGCAATATTCTAGCGGCTCCCTACAATGAGCAGTTCTTC
>TRBD2|TRBV3-1/TRBV3-2|TRBJ2-7|.
CASSAGLAESGEQYF
TGTGCCAGCAGCGCAGGACTAGCGGAGTCGGGGGAGCAGTACTTC
>.|TRBV10-3|TRBJ1-1|.
CAISESGPGSEAFF
TGTGCCATCAGTGAGTCTGGGCCGGGATCTGAAGCTTTCTTT
>TRBD1|TRBV11-2|TRBJ1-2|.
CASSDGQGIYGYTF
TGTGCCAGCAGCGATGGACAGGGTATCTATGGCTACACCTTC
>TRBD1|TRBV28|TRBJ1-5|.
CASSLAQGFNQPQHF
TGTGCCAGCAGTTTAGCACAGGGGTTCAATCAGCCCCAGCATTTT
>TRBD2|TRBV7-3|TRBJ2-1|once
CASSPRTSGRVDEQFF
TGTGCCAGCAGCCCTCGGACTAGCGGGAGAGTCGATGAGCAGTTCTTC
>.|TRBV18|TRBJ2-7|.
CASSPPDTYEQYF
TGTGCCAGCTCACCACCCGACACCTACGAGCAGTACTTC
>TRBD2|TRBV7-2|TRBJ2-3|.
CASSLNSFAGGRGTDTQYF
TGTGCCAGCAGCTTAAACTCCTTTGCGGGAGGGCGGGGCACAGATACGCAGTATTTT
>.|TRBV2|TRBJ2-1|.
CASLNSQGGGPQFF
TGTGCCAGCCTGAATTCTCAGGGGGGAGGTCCGCAGTTCTTC
>.|TRBV5-3|TRBJ1-5|.
CARSLPGRDQPQHF
TGTGCCAGAAGCCTCCCAGGGAGGGACCAGCCCCAGCATTTT
>.|TRBV5-6|TRBJ2-5|.
CASSLSHLQETQYF
TGTGCCAGCAGCTTAAGCCACCTACAAGAGACCCAGTACTTC
>TRBD1|TRBV7-6|TRBJ1-6|few
CASSYRRGAHSPLHF
TGTGCCAGCAGTTATCGCAGGGGGGCGCATTCACCCCTCCACTTT
>.|TRBV12-3/TRBV12-4|TRBJ2-1|.
CASSHPYYEQFF
TGTGCCAGCAGTCACCCCTATTATGAGCAGTTCTTC
>.|TRBV7-3|TRBJ2-3|.
CASSLLGYLTDTQYF
TGTGCCAGCAGCTTACTAGGTTACCTCACAGATACGCAGTATTTT
>.|TRBV27|TRBJ2-7|.
CASSSSLRGLYEQYF
TGTGCCAGCAGCTCATCGTTAAGGGGCCTCTACGAGCAGTACTTC
>TRBD2|TRBV7-6|TRBJ2-3|.
CASSLVFGRGEDTQYF
TGTGCCAGCAGCTTAGTATTTGGCCGGGGGGAGGATACGCAGTATTTT
>.|TRBV24-1|TRBJ2-1|.
CATSGGPAKYEQFF
TGTGCCACCAGTGGAGGGCCCGCGAAGTATGAGCAGTTCTTC
>TRBD2|TRBV6-2/TRBV6-3|TRBJ2-1|.
CASSFGGGANEQFF
TGTGCCAGCAGTTTCGGGGGAGGGGCTAATGAGCAGTTCTTC
>.|TRBV27|TRBJ1-6|.
CASSFRDNNSPLHF
TGTGCCAGCAGTTTCCGGGACAATAATTCACCCCTCCACTTT
>.|TRBV18|TRBJ2-7|.
CASSPPSNDEQYF
TGTGCCAGCTCACCACCGAGTAACGACGAGCAGTACTTC
>.|TRBV12-3/TRBV12-4|TRBJ2-5|.
CASSPHDPGTQYF
TGTGCCAGCAGTCCTCATGACCCGGGTACCCAGTACTTC